Detailed here is one T cell receptor (beta chain). This record belongs to a study of T cells in Graves' hyperthyroidism and ophthalmopathy. Researchers amplified the TCR beta CDR3 regions from RNA transcripts. Researchers ran a first-round RT-PCR on the TCR CDR3 using the HTBI primer set. Via MiXCR, TCRdb re-called the multiplex PCR reads, giving one row per CDR3 protein. The sample holds about 640,000 distinct CDR3 sequences, more than 20% seen once. J lost 1 base, V lost 3 bases, and 12 bases had no gene match. In germline, CDR1 is LGHNA, CDR2 YSLEER. The length of the CDR3 is 18 residues. Thyroid ultrasound and orbital computed tomography, with clinical symptoms and serum thyroxine and TRAb, informed diagnoses.

The receptor comes from a man aged 30 to 39 with Graves' ophthalmopathy. The genes are TRBV4-3 and TRBJ2-3, with 8 bases that match TRBD2. The specimen was blood. The CDR3 reads CASSHAFLAGGGTDTQYF. In DNA, the CDR3 is TGCGCCAGCAGCCATGCCTTTTTGGCGGGAGGAGGCACAGATACGCAGTATTTT.